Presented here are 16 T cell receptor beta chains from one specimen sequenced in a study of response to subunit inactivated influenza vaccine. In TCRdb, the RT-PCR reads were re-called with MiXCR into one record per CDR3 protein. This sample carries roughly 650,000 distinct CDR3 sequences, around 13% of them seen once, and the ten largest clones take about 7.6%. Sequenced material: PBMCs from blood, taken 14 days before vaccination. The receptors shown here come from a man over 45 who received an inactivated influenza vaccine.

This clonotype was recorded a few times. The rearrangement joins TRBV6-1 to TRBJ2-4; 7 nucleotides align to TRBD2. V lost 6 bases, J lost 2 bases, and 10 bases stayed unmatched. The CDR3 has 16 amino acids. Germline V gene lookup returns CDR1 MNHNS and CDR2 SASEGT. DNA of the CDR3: TGTGCCAGCAGCCGGGGAGGGGCTCGGACCAAAAACATTCAGTACTTC. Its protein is CASSRGGARTKNIQYF.

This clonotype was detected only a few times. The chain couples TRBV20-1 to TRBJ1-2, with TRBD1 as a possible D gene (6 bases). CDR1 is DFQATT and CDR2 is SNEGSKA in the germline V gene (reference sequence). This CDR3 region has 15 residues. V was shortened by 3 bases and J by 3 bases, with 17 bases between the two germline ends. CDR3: CSARGFGQSDYGYTF. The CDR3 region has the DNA TGCAGTGCTAGGGGTTTCGGACAGTCTGACTATGGCTACACCTTC.

This CDR3 is CSVELAGGDTQYF. For the CDR3, the DNA is TGCAGCGTTGAACTAGCGGGGGGAGATACGCAGTATTTT. The gene calls are TRBV29-1 and TRBJ2-3; 11 bases agree with TRBD2. The V gene's germline CDR1 is SQVTM and CDR2 ANQGSEA. J lost 5 bases, V lost 2 bases, and 0 bases had no gene match. This CDR3 is 13 amino acids long.

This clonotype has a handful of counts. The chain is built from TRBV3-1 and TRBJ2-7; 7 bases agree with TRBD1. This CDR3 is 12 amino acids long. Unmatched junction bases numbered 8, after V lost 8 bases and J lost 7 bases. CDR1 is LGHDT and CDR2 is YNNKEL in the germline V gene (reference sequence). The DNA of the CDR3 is TGTGCCAGCGCGGCAGGGGGTTGGGAGCAGTACTTC. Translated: CASAAGGWEQYF.

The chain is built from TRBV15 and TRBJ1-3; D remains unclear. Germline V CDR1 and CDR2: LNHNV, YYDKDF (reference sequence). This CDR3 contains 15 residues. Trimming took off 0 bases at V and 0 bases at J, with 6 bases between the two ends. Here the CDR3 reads CATSRDQISGNTIYF. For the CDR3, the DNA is TGTGCCACCAGCAGAGATCAGATCTCTGGAAACACCATATATTTT.

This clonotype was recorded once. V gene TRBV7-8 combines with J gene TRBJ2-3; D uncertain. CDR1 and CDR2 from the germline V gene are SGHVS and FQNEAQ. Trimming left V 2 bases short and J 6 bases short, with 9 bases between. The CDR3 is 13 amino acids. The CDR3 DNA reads TGTGCCAGCAGCTTAAACCTTCTGGATACGCAGTATTTT. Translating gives CASSLNLLDTQYF.

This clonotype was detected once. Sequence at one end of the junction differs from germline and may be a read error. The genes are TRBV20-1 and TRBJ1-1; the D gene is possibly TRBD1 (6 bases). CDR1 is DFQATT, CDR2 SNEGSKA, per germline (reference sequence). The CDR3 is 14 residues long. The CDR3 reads CSARDRQEYTGAFF. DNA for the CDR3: TGCAGTGCTAGAGATCGACAGGAGTACACTGGAGCTTTCTTT.

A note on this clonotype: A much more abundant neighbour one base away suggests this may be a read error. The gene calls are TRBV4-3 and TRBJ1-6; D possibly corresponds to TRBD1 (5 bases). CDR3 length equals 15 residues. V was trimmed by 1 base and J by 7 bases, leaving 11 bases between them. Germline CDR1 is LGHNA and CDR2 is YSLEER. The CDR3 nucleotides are TGCGCCAGCAGCCAAGTTGTGACAGTAAATTCACCCCTCCACTTT. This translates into CASSQVVTVNSPLHF.

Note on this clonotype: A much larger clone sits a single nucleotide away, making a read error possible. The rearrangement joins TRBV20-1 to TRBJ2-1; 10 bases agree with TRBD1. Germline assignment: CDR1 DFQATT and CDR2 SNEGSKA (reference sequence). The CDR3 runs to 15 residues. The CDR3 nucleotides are TGCAGTGCTAGCCCCGGGACAGGGGTGTTCAATGAGCAGTCCTTC. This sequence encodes CSASPGTGVFNEQSF.

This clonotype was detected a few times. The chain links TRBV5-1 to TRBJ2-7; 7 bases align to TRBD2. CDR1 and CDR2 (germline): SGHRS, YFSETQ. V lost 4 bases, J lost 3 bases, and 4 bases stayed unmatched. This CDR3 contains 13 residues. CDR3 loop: CASSAGDYYEQYF. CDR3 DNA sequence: TGCGCCAGCAGCGCCGGGGACTACTACGAGCAGTACTTC.

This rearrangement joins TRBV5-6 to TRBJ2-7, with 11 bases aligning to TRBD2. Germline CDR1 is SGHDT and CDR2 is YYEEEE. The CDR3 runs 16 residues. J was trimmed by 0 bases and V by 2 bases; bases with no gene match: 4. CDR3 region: CASSLLAGAFSYEQYF. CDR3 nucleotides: TGTGCCAGCAGCTTACTAGCGGGAGCCTTCTCCTACGAGCAGTACTTC.

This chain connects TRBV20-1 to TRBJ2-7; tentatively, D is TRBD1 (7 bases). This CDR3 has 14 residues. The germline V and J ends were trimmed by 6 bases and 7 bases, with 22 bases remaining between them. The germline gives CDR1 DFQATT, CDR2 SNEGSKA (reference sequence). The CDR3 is CSAGGGQVPGEQYF. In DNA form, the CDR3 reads TGCAGTGCGGGGGGTGGACAGGTTCCGGGGGAGCAGTACTTC.

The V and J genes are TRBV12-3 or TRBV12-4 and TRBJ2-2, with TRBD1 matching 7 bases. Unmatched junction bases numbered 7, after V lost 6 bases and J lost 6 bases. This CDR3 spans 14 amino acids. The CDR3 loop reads CASSYRQGAGELFF. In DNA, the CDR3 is TGTGCCAGCAGCTATAGACAGGGAGCCGGGGAGCTGTTTTTT.

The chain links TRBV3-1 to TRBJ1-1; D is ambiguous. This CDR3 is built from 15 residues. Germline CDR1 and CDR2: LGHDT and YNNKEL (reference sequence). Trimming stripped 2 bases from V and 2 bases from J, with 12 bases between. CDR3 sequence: CASSQPFGGNTEAFF. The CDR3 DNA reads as TGTGCCAGCAGCCAACCTTTCGGCGGTAACACTGAAGCTTTCTTT.

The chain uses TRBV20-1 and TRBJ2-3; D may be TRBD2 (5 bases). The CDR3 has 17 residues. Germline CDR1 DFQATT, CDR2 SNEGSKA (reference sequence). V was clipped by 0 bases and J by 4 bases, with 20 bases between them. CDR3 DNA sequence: TGCAGTGCTAGAGATCCCCCCAGCGGAGCCTCCCCAGATACGCAGTATTTT. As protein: CSARDPPSGASPDTQYF.

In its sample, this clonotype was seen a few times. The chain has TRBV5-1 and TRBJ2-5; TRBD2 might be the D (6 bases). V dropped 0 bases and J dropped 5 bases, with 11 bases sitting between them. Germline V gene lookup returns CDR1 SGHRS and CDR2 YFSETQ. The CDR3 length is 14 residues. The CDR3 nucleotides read TGCGCCAGCAGCTTGGGGAGGGAAGAGGAGACCCAGTACTTC. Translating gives CASSLGREEETQYF.